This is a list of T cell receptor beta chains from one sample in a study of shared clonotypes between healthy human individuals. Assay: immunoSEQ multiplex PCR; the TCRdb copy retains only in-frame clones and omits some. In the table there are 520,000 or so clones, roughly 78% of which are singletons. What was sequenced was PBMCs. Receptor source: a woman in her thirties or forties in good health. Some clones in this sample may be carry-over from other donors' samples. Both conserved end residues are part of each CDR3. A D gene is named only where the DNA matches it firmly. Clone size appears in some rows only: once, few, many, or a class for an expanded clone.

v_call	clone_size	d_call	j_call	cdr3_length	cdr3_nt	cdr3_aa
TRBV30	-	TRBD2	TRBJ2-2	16	TGTGCCTGGAGACGTCTAGCGGGAGTCAGGACCGGGGAGCTGTTTTTT	CAWRRLAGVRTGELFF
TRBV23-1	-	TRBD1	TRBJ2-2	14	TGCGCCAGCGCCGGGACAGAAAACACCGGGGAGCTGTTTTTT	CASAGTENTGELFF
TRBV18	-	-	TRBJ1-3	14	TGTGCCAGCCACGCCGGGACTGCTGGAAACACCATATATTTT	CASHAGTAGNTIYF
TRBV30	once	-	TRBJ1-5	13	TGTGCCTGGAAAGGTGACAGCAATCAGCCCCAGCATTTT	CAWKGDSNQPQHF
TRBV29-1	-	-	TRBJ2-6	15	TGCAGCGTCTCGGACGGGAGCTCTGGGGCCAACGTCCTGACTTTC	CSVSDGSSGANVLTF
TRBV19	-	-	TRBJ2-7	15	TGTGCCAGTAGTACAGCAGCGGCTAGCTCCTACGAGCAGTACTTC	CASSTAAASSYEQYF
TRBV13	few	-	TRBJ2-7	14	TGTGCCAGCAGCTTAAAAGACAGGCGCTACGAGCAGTACTTC	CASSLKDRRYEQYF
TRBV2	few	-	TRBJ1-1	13	TGTGCCAGCAGAACACAGGGGAACACTGAAGCTTTCTTT	CASRTQGNTEAFF
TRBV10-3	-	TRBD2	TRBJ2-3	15	TGTGCCATCAGTGACACTAGCGGAGACACAGATACGCAGTATTTT	CAISDTSGDTDTQYF
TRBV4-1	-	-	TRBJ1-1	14	TGCGCCAGCAGCAGCCGAGGGGCGTCCACTGAAGCTTTCTTT	CASSSRGASTEAFF
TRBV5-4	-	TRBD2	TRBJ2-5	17	TGTGCCAGCAGCTGGAAGGGACTAGCGGGAAAGGGGGAGACCCAGTACTTC	CASSWKGLAGKGETQYF
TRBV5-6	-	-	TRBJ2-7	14	TGTGCCAGCAGCTCCAGGGAGTTTCGGCGCGAGCAGTACTTC	CASSSREFRREQYF
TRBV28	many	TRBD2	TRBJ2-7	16	TGTGCCAGCAGTTTAGAACGGACTAGCGGATACTACGAGCAGTACTTC	CASSLERTSGYYEQYF
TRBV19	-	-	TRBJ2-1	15	TGTGCCAGTACGATCAGCGGGCCCCGGGGGAATGAGCAGTTCTTC	CASTISGPRGNEQFF
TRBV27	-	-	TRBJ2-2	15	TGTGCCAGCAGGCCCCATCAAGCGAACACCGGGGAGCTGTTTTTT	CASRPHQANTGELFF
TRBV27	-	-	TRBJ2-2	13	TGTGCCAGCTCTCGAGCGCCCACCGGGGAGCTGTTTTTT	CASSRAPTGELFF